This TCR beta chain was identified in a study of CD8 T cells in ankylosing spondylitis (dated by TCRdb to 2015 to 2018). For the wider study: To find TCR variants linked to disease, the study profiled T cell receptor beta repertoires in ankylosing spondylitis patients and healthy donors. The full study cohort comprised 25 ankylosing spondylitis patients and around 100 healthy donors. Peripheral blood was sampled, and synovial fluid was additionally collected from ankylosing spondylitis patients.

This clonotype has just a few counts. Its antigen is not yet known. Base qualities are not recorded, but no much larger clone differs from it by a single base. The cysteine opens and the phenylalanine closes a CDR3 of 14 amino acids. CDR3 DNA is the only sequence kept; it has 42 bases, read in frame from the first base. V is trimmed back by 3 bases and J by 3 bases, and the junction contains 4 bases that no gene match accounts for. From a lookup of the germline V gene (reference sequence), CDR1 and CDR2 are DFQATT and SNEGSKA. Overall results and qualifications from the work: The disease-linked clones had a CD8+ phenotype and were found at relatively low frequencies in peripheral blood. Blood from ankylosing spondylitis patients appeared to be characterized by a TCR beta motif made up of eight highly homologous amino acid variants. Some of the motif variants had been reported before in the synovial fluid and blood of reactive arthritis patients, a finding that suggests common disease-initiation mechanisms. According to the report, matched synovial fluid samples from ankylosing spondylitis patients were significantly enriched for the disease-linked clones.

The data were produced on an Illumina HiSeq 2500. TCR beta libraries were prepared by quantitative 5'-RACE with molecular barcodes. The authors processed their data as follows. A new computational method, built on a probabilistic model of VDJ rearrangement, was used to identify disease-linked TCR variants. The raw public data were reprocessed by TCRdb itself: fastp quality trimming at Q25, MiXCR clonotype calling, in-frame beta chains only. Rows matching on CDR3 protein sequence are summarized as one entry with the most common DNA and genes. The V and J calls here are based on TCRdb, not the publication. Here the sample has roughly 440,000 distinct CDR3 sequences; about 15% occur a single time. Clones ranked in the top ten supply under 1.2% of the sample.

This TCR was recovered from a male donor with ankylosing spondylitis. The chain is encoded by TRBV20-1 joined to TRBJ2-7; TRBD1 fits 11 bases in the junction. The source material was blood, either unsorted or a sorted T cell fraction (not recorded which). CDR3 sequence: CSASRDRGFYEQYF. The DNA is TGCAGTGCTAGCCGGGACAGGGGGTTCTACGAGCAGTACTTC.